The present TCR beta chain was sequenced within a study of cytomegalovirus exposure and HLA in healthy donors. Study-wide results and limits: The productive fraction for most TCR beta V segments was about 90% or about 30% in an earlier analysis. The authors listed 150 or so TCR beta chains as cytomegalovirus-associated.

On this clone itself: Its antigen is still unknown.

Primers: 60 Vbeta forward and 13 Jbeta reverse. Clones were read by immunoSEQ multiplex PCR, and TCRdb kept only the in-frame ones, dropping some. The sample holds fewer than 200,000 clones, roughly 80% seen once. Trimming stripped 0 bases from V and 12 bases from J, with 19 bases between. The germline V gene encodes CDR1 SGHNT and CDR2 YYREEE (reference sequence). The CDR3 totals 15 residues. The chain links TRBV5-4 to TRBJ2-1, with a weak D call TRBD2 (6 bases). This sequence was found in a human donor in good health. Sequencing used PBMCs. CDR3 loop: CASSLGSGAELLQFF. In DNA, the CDR3 is TGTGCCAGCAGCTTGGGTAGCGGAGCTGAGCTGTTGCAGTTCTTC.